This TCR beta chain was profiled in a study of neurological immune-mediated disorders. V was pared by 5 bases and J by 2 bases, with 5 bases of the junction left unmatched. The CDR3 runs to 15 residues. Time point denoted: longitudinal time-point 1 (baseline). Among the participants, healthy controls were blood bank volunteers in Maryland, USA. TCRdb used MiXCR to reprocess the 5' RACE reads, holding one entry per CDR3 protein. In the table there are some 49,000 distinct CDR3 sequences, more than 8.5% of which are singletons. This clonotype was picked up many times. This receptor was obtained from a woman aged 40 to 50 in good health. Input material: PBMCs. The V gene is TRBV12-3 or TRBV12-4, the J gene TRBJ2-3, with 9 positions matching TRBD1. The CDR3 DNA reads as TGTGCCAGCAGTCTCATACAGGGGGCCACAGATACGCAGTATTTT. It is translated as CASSLIQGATDTQYF.